This is a list of T cell receptor beta chains from one sample in a study of shared clonotypes between healthy human individuals. Measured with immunoSEQ multiplex PCR; TCRdb has only the in-frame clones, and not every one. The profile covers about 1 million clones, with about 77% appearing a single time and around 1.4% taken by the ten largest. Sequenced material: memory CD4+ T cells sorted from blood. The source of these receptors is a man aged 18 to 29 in good health. Both conserved end residues are part of each CDR3.

J: TRBJ2-1
V: TRBV2
CDR3: CASARTYNEQFF

J: TRBJ1-3
V: TRBV6-1
CDR3: CASSAPIRRGNTIYF

J: TRBJ1-4
V: TRBV6-6
CDR3: CASLFGQGNEKLFF

J: TRBJ1-5
V: TRBV6-1
CDR3: CASSEFMGGSQPQHF

J: TRBJ2-7
V: TRBV19
CDR3: CASSISGSTTSEQYF

J: TRBJ1-3
V: TRBV30
CDR3: CAWSGSSTIYF

J: TRBJ2-7
V: TRBV4-1
CDR3: CASSPTGQTYEQYF

J: TRBJ2-3
V: TRBV5-1
CDR3: CASSLVGGSTDTQYF

J: TRBJ2-5
V: TRBV5-1
CDR3: CASSSGGSQETQYF

J: TRBJ1-6
V: TRBV4-3
CDR3: CASSHAEVVAERPLHF

J: TRBJ1-2
V: TRBV25-1
CDR3: CASSETPGQGSGYTF

J: TRBJ2-5
V: TRBV6-1
CDR3: CASSGGRAGETQYF

J: TRBJ1-1
V: TRBV20-1
CDR3: CSASSGTEAFF

J: TRBJ2-1
V: TRBV7-2
CDR3: CASSLPLTGANEQFF

J: TRBJ1-1
V: TRBV5-1
CDR3: CASSLDGGTEAFF

J: TRBJ2-7
V: TRBV6-6
CDR3: CASRSRYEQYF

J: TRBJ1-1
V: TRBV6-1
CDR3: CASSVLNTEAFF

J: TRBJ2-1
V: TRBV5-1
CDR3: CASSLRASGQRGNEQFF

J: TRBJ2-7
V: TRBV28
CDR3: CASRKTGTALYEQYF

J: TRBJ2-7
V: TRBV28
CDR3: CASSLQGSYEQYF

J: TRBJ1-3
V: TRBV11-2
CDR3: CASRSTQGQGNTIYF

J: TRBJ1-1
V: TRBV29-1
CDR3: CSVGPVLVPTEAFF

J: TRBJ1-4
V: TRBV27
CDR3: CASRPGTGDYEKLFF

J: TRBJ2-1
V: TRBV10-3
CDR3: CAISRRTSAYNEQFF

J: TRBJ2-2
V: TRBV28
CDR3: CASIDGGRGTGELFF

J: TRBJ2-7
V: TRBV7-2
CDR3: CASSSGTSVSSYEQYF

J: TRBJ2-1
V: TRBV5-1
CDR3: CASSLALAKEYNEQFF

J: TRBJ2-2
V: TRBV5-6
CDR3: CASSFKGRGQLGGELFF

J: TRBJ2-7
V: TRBV4-2
CDR3: CASSQEDYTEQYF

J: TRBJ1-3
V: TRBV6-1
CDR3: CSTGTDGGNTIYF

J: TRBJ1-1
V: TRBV15
CDR3: CATSRDRTTEAFF

J: TRBJ1-4
V: TRBV19
CDR3: CASSIAVGEKLFF

J: TRBJ2-3
V: TRBV10-3
CDR3: CAIRGLATDTQYF

J: TRBJ1-1
V: TRBV28
CDR3: CANIKIRERGMNTEAFF

J: TRBJ2-3
V: TRBV15
CDR3: CATSGRTGTDTQYF

J: TRBJ2-2
V: TRBV30
CDR3: CAWSVPSLNTGELFF

J: TRBJ2-7
V: TRBV10-3
CDR3: CAISEFGTTYEQYF

J: TRBJ1-5
V: TRBV27
CDR3: CASSLSKIQPQHF

J: TRBJ1-1
V: TRBV7-2
CDR3: CASRGQRNTEAFF

J: TRBJ2-7
V: TRBV18
CDR3: CASSPRQGYEQYF

J: TRBJ2-1
V: TRBV19
CDR3: CASSRGIIGTYNEQFF

J: TRBJ2-5
V: TRBV4-1
CDR3: CASSQGGKIPQETQYF

J: TRBJ1-2
V: TRBV2
CDR3: CASSEAVGYGYTF

J: TRBJ1-2
V: TRBV4-1
CDR3: CASSPRREIGGERNYGYTF

J: TRBJ1-2
V: TRBV5-1
CDR3: CASSLDRNYGYTF

J: TRBJ1-4
V: TRBV5-6
CDR3: CASSLEGGTANEKLFF

J: TRBJ1-2
V: TRBV6-1
CDR3: CASRPGYTF

J: TRBJ1-3
V: TRBV19
CDR3: CASSISGLSSGNTIYF

J: TRBJ2-7
V: TRBV5-1
CDR3: CASSFSGSVQYF

J: TRBJ2-7
V: TRBV5-4
CDR3: CASSLGVSTYEQYF